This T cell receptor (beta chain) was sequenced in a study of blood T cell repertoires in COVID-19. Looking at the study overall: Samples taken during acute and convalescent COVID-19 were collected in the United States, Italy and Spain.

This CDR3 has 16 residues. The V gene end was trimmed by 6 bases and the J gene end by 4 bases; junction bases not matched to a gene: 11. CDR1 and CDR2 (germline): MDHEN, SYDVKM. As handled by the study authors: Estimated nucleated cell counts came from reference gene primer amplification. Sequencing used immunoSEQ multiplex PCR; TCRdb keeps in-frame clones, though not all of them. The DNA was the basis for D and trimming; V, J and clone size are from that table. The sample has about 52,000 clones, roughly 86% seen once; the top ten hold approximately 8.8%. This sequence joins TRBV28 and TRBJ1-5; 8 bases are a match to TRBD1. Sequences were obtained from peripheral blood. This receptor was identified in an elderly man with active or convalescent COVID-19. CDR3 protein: CASRVSGTGKNQPQHF. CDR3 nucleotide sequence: TGTGCCAGCAGGGTGTCGGGGACAGGAAAAAATCAGCCCCAGCATTTT. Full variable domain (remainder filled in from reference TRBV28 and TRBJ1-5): DVKVTQSSRYLVKRTGEKVFLECVQDMDHENMFWYRQDPGLGLRLIYFSYDVKMKEKGDIPEGYSVSREKKERFSLILESASTNQTSMYLCASRVSGTGKNQPQHFGDGTRLSIL.